The 30 T cell receptor beta chains below were found in one sample sequenced in a study of OX40 agonist ivuxolimab in advanced cancers. Profiled with immunoSEQ multiplex PCR; TCRdb holds only in-frame clones, not every one. The sample lists about 30,000 clones, around 82% seen once, with around 23% in the top ten. The input for sequencing was CD4+ or CD8+ T cells sorted from blood, taken in a trial of the OX40 agonist ivuxolimab. Receptors originate from an adult with an advanced solid tumor such as melanoma, head and neck, liver or kidney cancer.

This chain joins TRBV7-2 and TRBJ2-3, with D maybe TRBD2 (5 bases). There are 14 residues in the CDR3. The V end lost 5 bases, the J end lost 2 bases, and 11 bases lay between the germline ends. Germline V gives CDR1 SGHTA, CDR2 FQGNSA. The chain's CDR3 is CASSPEAATDTQYF. CDR3 DNA: TGTGCCAGCAGCCCGGAAGCGGCCACAGATACGCAGTATTTT.

V is TRBV27 and J is TRBJ1-3; D gene uncertain. The V gene's germline CDR1 is MNHEY and CDR2 SMNVEV (reference sequence). The CDR3 is made up of 18 amino acids. V lost 0 bases and J 4 bases, leaving 19 bases between the germline ends. The CDR3 spells CASSLSTPDRSAGNTIYF. The CDR3 bases are TGTGCCAGCAGTTTATCCACACCGGACCGTTCAGCAGGAAACACCATATATTTT.

This chain uses TRBV11-2 with TRBJ1-2; 7 nucleotides align to TRBD1. Trimming took 7 bases from V and 5 from J; bases not matched to a gene: 10. The CDR3 extends over 14 amino acids. CDR1 and CDR2 from the germline V gene are SGHAT and FQNNGV. The CDR3 loop reads CASNPPGQLYGYTF. The CDR3 DNA sequence: TGTGCCAGCAACCCGCCGGGACAGCTGTATGGCTACACCTTC.

This clone was counted only a few times. This chain joins TRBV9 and TRBJ2-7; 8 positions match TRBD1. The CDR3 has 14 residues. The germline V gene encodes CDR1 SGDLS and CDR2 YYNGEE. Losses at the gene ends were 0 bases for V and 7 bases for J; bases not matched to a gene: 6. Here the CDR3 DNA reads TGTGCCAGCAGCGTAGACTACAGGGGGAGGGAGCAGTACTTC. Translating it yields CASSVDYRGREQYF.

This clone was counted a few times. The genes are TRBV27 and TRBJ1-1; TRBD1 might be the D (5 bases). Germline assignment: CDR1 MNHEY and CDR2 SMNVEV (reference sequence). V gave up 5 bases and J gave up 1 base, with 8 bases separating them. The CDR3 is 13 amino acids. CDR3 coding DNA: TGTGCCAGCAGTGAAGGACAGAACACTGAAGCTTTCTTT. This translates into CASSEGQNTEAFF.

This clone has only one observation. V and J are TRBV15 and TRBJ1-4; no clear D. Germline V gives CDR1 LNHNV, CDR2 YYDKDF (reference sequence). This CDR3 spans 14 amino acids. The V gene lost 9 bases and the J gene lost 2 bases, with 13 bases spanning the gap. The CDR3: CATEERSTNEKLFF. DNA of the CDR3: TGTGCCACGGAAGAGCGGTCCACTAATGAAAAACTGTTTTTT.

The genes are TRBV7-9 and TRBJ2-4, with D possibly called TRBD1 or TRBD2 (6 bases each). This CDR3 has 16 amino acids. Trimming shortened V by 1 base and J by 3 bases, and 13 bases separated the two germline ends. Per the germline V gene, CDR1 is SEHNR and CDR2 is FQNEAQ (reference sequence). The CDR3 loop reads CASSLVGGHHKNIQYF. The CDR3 DNA is TGTGCCAGCAGCTTAGTCGGGGGACACCACAAAAACATTCAGTACTTC.

V and J are TRBV7-9 and TRBJ2-1; tentatively, D is TRBD1 or TRBD2 (6 bases each). With 1 base removed from V and 4 bases from J, the gap between germline ends came to 8 bases. Germline V CDR1 and CDR2: SEHNR, FQNEAQ (reference sequence). The CDR3 totals 14 residues. The CDR3 is CASSLEGGYNEQFF. The CDR3 nucleotides read TGTGCCAGCAGCTTAGAAGGGGGGTACAATGAGCAGTTCTTC.

This rearrangement joins TRBV7-6 to TRBJ2-2, with 11 bases aligning to TRBD2. V dropped 1 base and J dropped 5; count of bases not matched to a gene: 3. CDR1 is SGHVS and CDR2 is FNYEAQ in the germline V gene. The CDR3 totals 16 residues. This CDR3 reads CASSLVAGGPTGELFF. CDR3 in DNA: TGTGCCAGCAGCTTAGTAGCGGGAGGGCCGACCGGGGAGCTGTTTTTT.

V usage is TRBV2 and J usage is TRBJ1-1; 9 bases fit TRBD1. Trimming at V came to 6 bases and at J to 5 bases, leaving 13 bases not matched to a gene. Germline loops: CDR1 SNHLY, CDR2 FYNNEI. The length of the CDR3 is 16 residues. The CDR3 reads CASSYHPDRGWTEAFF. The CDR3 bases are TGTGCCAGCAGCTATCATCCGGACAGGGGATGGACTGAAGCTTTCTTT. Complete variable domain (other parts from reference TRBV2 and TRBJ1-1): EPEVTQTPSHQVTQMGQEVILRCVPISNHLYFYWYRQILGQKVEFLVSFYNNEISEKSEIFDDQFSVERPDGSNFTLKIRSTKLEDSAMYFCASSYHPDRGWTEAFFGQGTRLTVV.

V is TRBV4-1 and J is TRBJ2-1, with TRBD2 matching 8 bases. Germline CDR1 and CDR2: MGHRA and YSYEKL. The V gene end was trimmed by 4 bases and the J gene end by 7 bases; junction bases not matched to a gene: 9. This CDR3 spans 15 amino acids. In DNA form, the CDR3 reads TGCGCCAGCAGCCGGTCCGGGACTAGTAGGAATGAGCAGTTCTTC. It is translated as CASSRSGTSRNEQFF.

V is TRBV6-6 and J is TRBJ2-7; TRBD1 might be the D (5 bases). Per the germline V gene, CDR1 is MNHNY and CDR2 is SVGAGI (reference sequence). The length of the CDR3 is 14 residues. The ends were cut back, 1 base at V and 2 bases at J, with 9 bases in the middle. The CDR3 sequence: CASSYYQGTYEQYF. CDR3 in DNA: TGTGCCAGCAGTTACTACCAGGGAACCTACGAGCAGTACTTC.

The V gene is TRBV2, the J gene TRBJ2-1, with TRBD2 as a possible D gene (6 bases). The V end lost 10 bases, the J end lost 4 bases, and 17 bases lay between the germline ends. CDR1 is SNHLY, CDR2 FYNNEI, per germline. The CDR3 length is 14 residues. The CDR3 nucleotides read TGTGCCACCATAATCCGGGACTCATACAATGAGCAGTTCTTC. It codes for CATIIRDSYNEQFF.

The chain recombines TRBV2 with TRBJ1-4; 7 nucleotides align to TRBD1. Germline assignment: CDR1 SNHLY and CDR2 FYNNEI. V was clipped by 7 bases and J by 6 bases; unmatched bases: 14. The CDR3 totals 16 residues. CDR3 nucleotide sequence: TGTGCCAGCATCGACATAAGGGGGCAGGATTATGAAAAACTGTTTTTT. It yields the protein CASIDIRGQDYEKLFF.

V usage is TRBV19 and J usage is TRBJ2-7; unclear D gene. Trimming stripped 5 bases from V and 0 bases from J, with 5 bases between. In germline, CDR1 is LNHDA, CDR2 SQIVND (reference sequence). The CDR3 runs 12 residues. CDR3 in amino acids: CASSFNSYEQYF. The DNA for the CDR3 is TGTGCCAGTAGTTTCAACTCCTACGAGCAGTACTTC.

The V and J genes are TRBV4-2 and TRBJ1-6; D not resolved. V was clipped by 2 bases and J by 0 bases, with 11 bases between them. CDR1 is LGHNA and CDR2 is YNFKEQ in the germline V gene. This CDR3 contains 17 residues. The CDR3 here is CASSQLIPSSYNSPLHF. In nucleotides, the CDR3 is TGTGCCAGCAGCCAACTAATCCCTAGCTCCTATAATTCACCCCTCCACTTT.

The rearrangement joins TRBV11-2 to TRBJ2-2; no clear D. Germline loops: CDR1 SGHAT, CDR2 FQNNGV. Trimming took off 5 bases at V and 1 base at J, with 11 bases between the two ends. The CDR3 consists of 15 residues. This CDR3 reads CASSPPYRNTGELFF. CDR3 nucleotides: TGTGCCAGCAGCCCCCCCTACAGGAACACCGGGGAGCTGTTTTTT.

The chain is built from TRBV28 and TRBJ1-2, with unresolved D. CDR1 and CDR2 from the germline V gene are MDHEN and SYDVKM. This CDR3 spans 13 amino acids. V was clipped by 3 bases and J by 4 bases, with 9 bases between them. The CDR3: CASSLVRSYGYTF. CDR3 nucleotides: TGTGCCAGCAGTTTGGTCAGGTCCTATGGCTACACCTTC.

This chain links TRBV13 with TRBJ2-3; 8 bases are a match to TRBD2. Trimming cost V 1 base and J 5 bases; bases outside gene matches: 5. The CDR3 contains 15 residues. Germline V gene sequence: CDR1 PRHDT, CDR2 FYEKMQ (reference sequence). The CDR3 nucleotides are TGTGCCAGCAGCTTAGCGGGAGGGCCCGGAGATACGCAGTATTTT. This gives the protein CASSLAGGPGDTQYF.

This clone was detected once. The rearrangement links TRBV9 to TRBJ1-1, with D possibly TRBD1 on 5 matching bases. In germline, CDR1 is SGDLS, CDR2 YYNGEE. The germline V and J ends were trimmed by 1 base and 4 bases, with 11 bases remaining between them. This CDR3 contains 14 residues. In DNA, the CDR3 is TGTGCCAGCAGCGTAAGCGGGGCGGGCACTGAAGCTTTCTTT. Its protein is CASSVSGAGTEAFF.

J is TRBJ2-1 and V is TRBV7-9; TRBD1 aligns across 7 bases. Looked up from germline, CDR1 is SEHNR and CDR2 is FQNEAQ (reference sequence). The CDR3 totals 19 residues. V was clipped by 5 bases and J by 0 bases; unmatched bases: 16. CDR3 in DNA: TGTGCCAGCAGCCATCCGGGACAGCGATCGATAAGCTCCTACAATGAGCAGTTCTTC. Translation: CASSHPGQRSISSYNEQFF.

J is TRBJ1-1 and V is TRBV9; unclear D gene. Deletions cut 1 base from V and 2 bases from J, with 9 bases between. There are 14 residues in the CDR3. Germline CDR1 is SGDLS and CDR2 is YYNGEE. The CDR3 nucleotides are TGTGCCAGCAGCGTAAGTGGAGCCAACACTGAAGCTTTCTTT. Protein product: CASSVSGANTEAFF.

The rearrangement uses TRBV29-1 and TRBJ2-7, with 7 bases identical to TRBD2. Germline values: CDR1 SQVTM, CDR2 ANQGSEA. There are 13 residues in the CDR3. V lost 6 bases and J lost 1; bases outside the gene matches: 6. Written as DNA, the CDR3 is TGCAGCGTGGGGGAGGGGATTTCCTACGAGCAGTACTTC. This sequence encodes CSVGEGISYEQYF.

The chain combines TRBV7-6 with TRBJ2-3, with TRBD2 as a possible D gene (7 bases). CDR3 length equals 14 residues. CDR1 and CDR2 (germline): SGHVS, FNYEAQ. V was shortened by 4 bases and J by 5 bases, with 13 bases between the two germline ends. CDR3 coding DNA: TGTGCCAGCAGCTCCCGCGGGGGCCTAGATACGCAGTATTTT. Amino acids: CASSSRGGLDTQYF. The full variable domain, rest sourced from reference TRBV7-6 and TRBJ2-3, is GAGVSQSPRYKVTKRGQDVALRCDPISGHVSLYWYRQALGQGPEFLTYFNYEAQQDKSGLPNDRFSAERPEGSISTLTIQRTEQRDSAMYRCASSSRGGLDTQYFGPGTRLTVL.

The genes are TRBV5-6 and TRBJ1-1, with 8 positions matching TRBD1. The CDR3 is 13 residues long. V gave up 5 bases and J gave up 5 bases; unmatched junction bases: 5. Germline V gives CDR1 SGHDT, CDR2 YYEEEE. The chain's CDR3 is CASRGQGLTEAFF. The DNA of the CDR3 is TGTGCCAGCAGAGGACAGGGCCTTACTGAAGCTTTCTTT.

V gene TRBV5-8 combines with J gene TRBJ1-5, with D tentatively TRBD1 (6 bases). V lost 4 bases and J 1 base, leaving 12 bases between the germline ends. This CDR3 is built from 15 residues. CDR1 is SGHTS, CDR2 YDEGEE, per germline. The CDR3 bases are TGTGCCAGCAGCATAAGAGGGGGGAGCAATCAGCCCCAGCATTTT. It is translated as CASSIRGGSNQPQHF.

The V call is TRBV13, the J call TRBJ2-1, with 12 bases lining up with TRBD2. The V gene's germline CDR1 is PRHDT and CDR2 FYEKMQ (reference sequence). With V trimmed by 4 bases and J by 6 bases, 7 bases remained unmatched. This CDR3 spans 16 amino acids. This chain's CDR3 is CASSSTGTSGFNEQFF. Written as DNA, the CDR3 is TGTGCCAGCAGCTCTACCGGGACTAGCGGGTTCAATGAGCAGTTCTTC.

This clone has more than one count but fewer than ten. The rearrangement links TRBV10-3 to TRBJ1-1, with D uncertain. CDR1 ENHRY and CDR2 SYGVKD come from the germline V gene. There are 12 residues in the CDR3. Deletions cut 0 bases from V and 5 bases from J, with 4 bases between. In nucleotides, the CDR3 is TGTGCCATCAGTGAGTCGGAAACTGAAGCTTTCTTT. Encoded protein: CAISESETEAFF.

V is TRBV7-6 and J is TRBJ2-1; perhaps TRBD2 as D (6 bases). Germline V gives CDR1 SGHVS, CDR2 FNYEAQ. CDR3 size: 16 residues. Trimming shortened V by 1 base and J by 8 bases, and 18 bases separated the two germline ends. CDR3 protein: CASSLGVWGAGHEQFF. CDR3 in DNA: TGTGCCAGCAGCTTAGGAGTCTGGGGCGCGGGGCATGAGCAGTTCTTC. Variable domain in full (rest from reference TRBV7-6 and TRBJ2-1): GAGVSQSPRYKVTKRGQDVALRCDPISGHVSLYWYRQALGQGPEFLTYFNYEAQQDKSGLPNDRFSAERPEGSISTLTIQRTEQRDSAMYRCASSLGVWGAGHEQFFGPGTRLTVL.

The chain combines TRBV4-1 with TRBJ2-1, with 9 nucleotides matching TRBD1. The length of the CDR3 is 17 residues. CDR1 and CDR2 from the germline V gene are MGHRA and YSYEKL. The V and J ends lost 2 bases and 7 bases, in that order; junction bases with no gene match: 12. CDR3 DNA sequence: TGCGCCAGCAGCCAACCCAAGGCCGGGACAGGGAGAAATGAGCAGTTCTTC. It specifies CASSQPKAGTGRNEQFF.